This T cell receptor (beta chain) was recorded in a study of regulatory T cells in long-lasting Graves disease. General study findings and limits: Persistent disease showed a preference for TRBV28, TRBJ1-2 and TRBJ2-5.

As to this clonotype: Its antigen is not known.

The ends were cut back, 6 bases at V and 4 bases at J, with 15 bases in the middle. This CDR3 comprises 14 residues. Germline V lookup: CDR1 MNHNS, CDR2 SASEGT. Arm-PCR of CDR3 regions and iRepertoire HTBI primers were used to build TCR beta libraries. TCRdb re-analysed the multiplex PCR reads in MiXCR, keeping a single row per CDR3 protein. The data hold more than 650,000 distinct CDR3 sequences, with 30% observed a single time. Time point denoted: persistent/refractory GD, antithyroid drugs over 5 years with positive TRAb. PBMC RNA was the source of the TCR library. American Thyroid Association guidelines served as the basis for diagnosing Graves' disease.

The receptor was derived from a female donor with Graves disease. The V and J genes are TRBV6-1 and TRBJ2-5; D uncertain. Sequenced here: peripheral blood mononuclear cells (PBMCs), sampled when the disease was refractory, from a patient treated with antithyroid drugs. DNA for the CDR3: TGTGCCAGCAGATTCGACCCCAGGAGAGAGACCCAGTACTTC. It codes for CASRFDPRRETQYF.